This paragraph covers one T cell receptor (beta chain) sequence. Its antigen remains unidentified. No much larger clone exists at a distance of one base, and base qualities are not known. Libraries were prepared through the immunoSEQ multiplex PCR assay. Drawn from immuneACCESS, this table holds only the in-frame rearrangements with V and J called that TCRdb kept. Clones are partly lost; checked studies trace under half to an unresolved V gene and leave the rest unexplained. This sample comprises 20,000 to 25,000 clones, about 89% of them detected only once. The ten largest make up about 7% of the sample. This sample is drawn from a study of T cell changes during pregnancy in multiple sclerosis (dated by TCRdb to between 2019 and 2020). Looking at the study overall: The study looked at changes in the T cell repertoire across pregnancy in women with multiple sclerosis.

Unmatched junction bases come to 8, with V trimmed by 8 bases and J by 5 bases. Taken from cysteine to phenylalanine, the CDR3 has 13 residues. Only CDR3 DNA remains: 39 bases, in frame from the first base. The CDR1 and CDR2 encoded by the germline V gene (reference sequence) are LNHDA and SQIVND. The sequence derives from a female donor with multiple sclerosis, enrolled in a pregnancy study. Sequenced here: CD8+ T cells from peripheral blood mononuclear cells, sampled in the first trimester of pregnancy. The rearranged segments are TRBV19 and TRBJ2-7; the junction holds 8 bases that match TRBD2. The CDR3 reads CASGFTSGHEQYF. The DNA sequence is TGTGCCAGTGGGTTCACTAGCGGCCACGAGCAGTACTTC.